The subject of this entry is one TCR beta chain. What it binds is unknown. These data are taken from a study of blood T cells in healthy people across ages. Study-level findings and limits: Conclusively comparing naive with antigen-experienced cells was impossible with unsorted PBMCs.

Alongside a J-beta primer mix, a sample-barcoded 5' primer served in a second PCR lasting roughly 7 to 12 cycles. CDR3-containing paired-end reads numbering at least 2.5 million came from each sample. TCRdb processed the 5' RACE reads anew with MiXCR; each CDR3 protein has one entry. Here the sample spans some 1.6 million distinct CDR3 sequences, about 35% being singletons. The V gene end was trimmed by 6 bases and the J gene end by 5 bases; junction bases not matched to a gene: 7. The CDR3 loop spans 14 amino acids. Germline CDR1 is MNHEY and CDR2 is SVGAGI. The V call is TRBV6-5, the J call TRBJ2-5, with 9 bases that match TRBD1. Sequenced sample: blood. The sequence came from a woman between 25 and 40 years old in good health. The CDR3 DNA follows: TGTGCCAGCAGAGGTCACAGGGGGCGGGAGACCCAGTACTTC. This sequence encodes CASRGHRGRETQYF.